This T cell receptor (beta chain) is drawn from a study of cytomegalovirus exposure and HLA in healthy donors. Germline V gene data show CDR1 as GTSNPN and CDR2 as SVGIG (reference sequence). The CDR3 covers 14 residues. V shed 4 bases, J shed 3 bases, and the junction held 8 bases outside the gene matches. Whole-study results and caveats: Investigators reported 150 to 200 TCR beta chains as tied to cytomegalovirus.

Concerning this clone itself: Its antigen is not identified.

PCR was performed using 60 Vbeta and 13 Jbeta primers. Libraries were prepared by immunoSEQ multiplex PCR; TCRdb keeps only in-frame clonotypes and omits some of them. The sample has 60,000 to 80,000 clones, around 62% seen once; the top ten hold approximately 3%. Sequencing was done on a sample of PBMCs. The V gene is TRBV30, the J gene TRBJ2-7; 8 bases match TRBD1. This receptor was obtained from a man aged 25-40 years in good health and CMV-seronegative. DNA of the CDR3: TGTGCCTGGACCCCGGGACAGGTCTACTACGAGCAGTACTTC. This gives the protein CAWTPGQVYYEQYF.